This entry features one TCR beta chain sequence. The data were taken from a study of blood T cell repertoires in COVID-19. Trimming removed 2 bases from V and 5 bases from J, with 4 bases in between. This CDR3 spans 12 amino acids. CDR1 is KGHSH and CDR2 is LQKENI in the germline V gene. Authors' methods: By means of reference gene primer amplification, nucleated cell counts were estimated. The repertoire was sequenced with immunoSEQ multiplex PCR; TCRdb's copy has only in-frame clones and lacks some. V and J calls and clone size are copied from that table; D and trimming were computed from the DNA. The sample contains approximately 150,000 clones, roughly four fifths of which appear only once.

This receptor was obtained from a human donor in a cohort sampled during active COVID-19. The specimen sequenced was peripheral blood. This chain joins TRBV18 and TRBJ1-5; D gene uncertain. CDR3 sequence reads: CASSPADQPQHF. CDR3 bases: TGTGCCAGCTCACCAGCAGATCAGCCCCAGCATTTT.